This T cell receptor beta chain was sequenced in a study of blood T cell repertoires in COVID-19. Study at large: There were acute and convalescent COVID-19 samples, and they came from the United States, Italy and Spain. The cDNA or gDNA used as material had been derived from T cells, B-cell-depleted T cells, or PBMCs.

Original analysis: By means of reference gene primer amplification, nucleated cell counts were estimated. Only in-frame clones appear in the TCRdb table, and some are missing; sequencing was by immunoSEQ multiplex PCR. Clonal size and the V and J genes are those of that table, whereas D and trimming came from the DNA. Altogether roughly 87,000 clones are present, approximately 84% being singletons, with the ten largest covering roughly 17%. The CDR3 consists of 16 residues. Trimming cost V 5 bases and J 4 bases, with 20 bases left between them. Germline V gene sequence: CDR1 SGHAT, CDR2 FQNNGV. The TCR comes from a woman between 55 and 75 years old with acute or convalescent COVID-19. The genes are TRBV11-2 and TRBJ1-1, with a tentative D call TRBD1 (5 bases). The sequencing sample was made of peripheral blood. The CDR3 region has the DNA TGTGCCAGCAGCCCACCACAATACCGGGGGAGCACTGAAGCTTTCTTT. Translating gives CASSPPQYRGSTEAFF. Full variable domain (remainder filled in from reference TRBV11-2 and TRBJ1-1): EAGVAQSPRYKIIEKRQSVAFWCNPISGHATLYWYQQILGQGPKLLIQFQNNGVVDDSQLPKDRFSAERLKGVDSTLKIQPAKLEDSAVYLCASSPPQYRGSTEAFFGQGTRLTVV.